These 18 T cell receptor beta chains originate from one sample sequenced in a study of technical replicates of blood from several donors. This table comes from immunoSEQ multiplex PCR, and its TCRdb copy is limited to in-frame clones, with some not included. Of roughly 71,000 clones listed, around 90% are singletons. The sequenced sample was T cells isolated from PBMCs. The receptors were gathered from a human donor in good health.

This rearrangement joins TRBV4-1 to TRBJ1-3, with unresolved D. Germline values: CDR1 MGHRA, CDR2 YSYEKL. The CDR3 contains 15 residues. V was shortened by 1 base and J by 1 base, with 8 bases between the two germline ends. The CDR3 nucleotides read TGCGCCAGCAGCCAAGCGGAGGGTTCTGGAAACACCATATATTTT. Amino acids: CASSQAEGSGNTIYF.

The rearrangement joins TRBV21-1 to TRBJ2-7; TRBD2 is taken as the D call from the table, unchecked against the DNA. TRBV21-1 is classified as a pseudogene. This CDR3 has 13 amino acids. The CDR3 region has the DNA TGTGCCACCAAGGGAGGGGATCCCTACGAGCAGTACTTC. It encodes CATKGGDPYEQYF.

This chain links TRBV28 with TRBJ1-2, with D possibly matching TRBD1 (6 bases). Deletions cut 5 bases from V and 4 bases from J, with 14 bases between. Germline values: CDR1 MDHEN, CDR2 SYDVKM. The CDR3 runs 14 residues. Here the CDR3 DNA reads TGTGCCAGCAGTATGACAGGTCGGGGCTATGGCTACACCTTC. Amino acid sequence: CASSMTGRGYGYTF.

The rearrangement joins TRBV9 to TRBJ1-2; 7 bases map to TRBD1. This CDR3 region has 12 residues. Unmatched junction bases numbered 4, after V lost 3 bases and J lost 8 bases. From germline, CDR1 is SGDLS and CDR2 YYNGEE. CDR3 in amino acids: CASSEGGQGYTF. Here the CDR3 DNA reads TGTGCCAGCAGCGAAGGGGGACAGGGCTACACCTTC. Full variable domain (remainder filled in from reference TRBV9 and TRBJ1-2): DSGVTQTPKHLITATGQRVTLRCSPRSGDLSVYWYQQSLDQGLQFLIQYYNGEERAKGNILERFSAQQFPDLHSELNLSSLELGDSALYFCASSEGGQGYTFGSGTRLTVV.

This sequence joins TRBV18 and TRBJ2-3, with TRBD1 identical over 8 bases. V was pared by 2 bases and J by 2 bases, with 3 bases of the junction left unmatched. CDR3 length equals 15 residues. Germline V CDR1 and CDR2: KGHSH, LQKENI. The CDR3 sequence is CASSPRTGNTDTQYF. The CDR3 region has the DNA TGTGCCAGCTCACCAAGGACAGGGAACACAGATACGCAGTATTTT.

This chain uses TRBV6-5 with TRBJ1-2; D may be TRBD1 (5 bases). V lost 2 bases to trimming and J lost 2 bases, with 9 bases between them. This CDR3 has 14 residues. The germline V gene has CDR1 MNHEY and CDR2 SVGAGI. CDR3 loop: CASSYAGFNYGYTF. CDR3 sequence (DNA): TGTGCCAGCAGTTACGCAGGGTTCAACTATGGCTACACCTTC.

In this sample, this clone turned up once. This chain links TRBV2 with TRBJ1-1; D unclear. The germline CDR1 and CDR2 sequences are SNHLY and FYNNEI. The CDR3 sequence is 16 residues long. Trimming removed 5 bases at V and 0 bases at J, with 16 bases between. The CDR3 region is CASSWEGGIMNTEAFF. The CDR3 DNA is TGTGCCAGCAGTTGGGAGGGCGGAATTATGAACACTGAAGCTTTCTTT.

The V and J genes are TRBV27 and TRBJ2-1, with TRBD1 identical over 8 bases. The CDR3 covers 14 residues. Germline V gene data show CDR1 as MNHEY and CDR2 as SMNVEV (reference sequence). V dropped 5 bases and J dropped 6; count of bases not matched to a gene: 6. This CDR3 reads CASSPTGGVNEQFF. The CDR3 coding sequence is TGTGCCAGCAGTCCAACAGGGGGTGTCAATGAGCAGTTCTTC.

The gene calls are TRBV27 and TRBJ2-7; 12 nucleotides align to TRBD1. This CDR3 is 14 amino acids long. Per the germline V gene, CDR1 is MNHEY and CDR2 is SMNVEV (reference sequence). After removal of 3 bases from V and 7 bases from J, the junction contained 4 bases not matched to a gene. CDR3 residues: CASSLGQGAGEQYF. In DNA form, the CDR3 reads TGTGCCAGCAGTTTGGGACAGGGGGCCGGGGAGCAGTACTTC.

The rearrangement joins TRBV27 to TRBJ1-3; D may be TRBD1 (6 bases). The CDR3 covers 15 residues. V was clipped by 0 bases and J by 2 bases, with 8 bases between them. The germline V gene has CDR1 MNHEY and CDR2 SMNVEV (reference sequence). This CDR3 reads CASSLSGGTGNTIYF. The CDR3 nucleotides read TGTGCCAGCAGTTTATCAGGGGGAACTGGAAACACCATATATTTT.

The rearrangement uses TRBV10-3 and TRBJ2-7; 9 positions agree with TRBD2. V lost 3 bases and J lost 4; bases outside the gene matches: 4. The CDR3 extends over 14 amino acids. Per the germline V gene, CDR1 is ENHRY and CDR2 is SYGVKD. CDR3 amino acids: CAISDSAGGYEQYF. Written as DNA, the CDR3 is TGTGCCATCAGTGACTCTGCGGGAGGGTACGAGCAGTACTTC.

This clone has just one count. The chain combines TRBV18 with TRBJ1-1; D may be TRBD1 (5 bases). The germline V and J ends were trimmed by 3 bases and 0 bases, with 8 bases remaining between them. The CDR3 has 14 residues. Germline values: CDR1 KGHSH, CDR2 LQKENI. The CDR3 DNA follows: TGTGCCAGCTCACCGACAGAGTTGAACACTGAAGCTTTCTTT. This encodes CASSPTELNTEAFF. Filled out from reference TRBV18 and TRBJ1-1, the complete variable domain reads NAGVMQNPRHLVRRRGQEARLRCSPMKGHSHVYWYRQLPEEGLKFMVYLQKENIIDESGMPKERFSAEFPKEGPSILRIQQVVRGDSAAYFCASSPTELNTEAFFGQGTRLTVV.

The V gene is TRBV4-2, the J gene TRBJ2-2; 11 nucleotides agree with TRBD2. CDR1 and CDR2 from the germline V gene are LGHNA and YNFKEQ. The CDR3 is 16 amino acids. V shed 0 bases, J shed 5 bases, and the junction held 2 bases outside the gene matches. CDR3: CASSQELAGGTGELFF. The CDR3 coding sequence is TGTGCCAGCAGCCAAGAGCTAGCGGGAGGTACCGGGGAGCTGTTTTTT.

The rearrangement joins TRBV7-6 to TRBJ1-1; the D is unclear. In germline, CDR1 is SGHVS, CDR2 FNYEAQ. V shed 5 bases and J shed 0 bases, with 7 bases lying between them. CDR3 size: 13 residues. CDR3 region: CASSPTVNTEAFF. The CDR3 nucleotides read TGTGCCAGCAGCCCCACGGTGAACACTGAAGCTTTCTTT.

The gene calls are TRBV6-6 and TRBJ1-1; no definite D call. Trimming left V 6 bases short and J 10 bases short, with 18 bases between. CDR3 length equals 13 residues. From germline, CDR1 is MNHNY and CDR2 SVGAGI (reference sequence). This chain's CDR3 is CASSQAPDTGAFF. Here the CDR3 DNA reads TGTGCCAGCAGCCAGGCACCCGATACCGGAGCTTTCTTT.

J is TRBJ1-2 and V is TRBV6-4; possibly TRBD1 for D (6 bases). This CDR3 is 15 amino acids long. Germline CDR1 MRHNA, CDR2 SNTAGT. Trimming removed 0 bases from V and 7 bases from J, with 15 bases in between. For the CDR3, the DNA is TGTGCCAGCAGTGACTCCCATGGACAGTATTCTGGCTACACCTTC. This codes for CASSDSHGQYSGYTF.

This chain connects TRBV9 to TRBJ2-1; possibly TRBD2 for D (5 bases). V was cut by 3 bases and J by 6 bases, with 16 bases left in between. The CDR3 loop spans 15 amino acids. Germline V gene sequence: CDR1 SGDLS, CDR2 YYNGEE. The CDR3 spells CASSAGSTLSNEQFF. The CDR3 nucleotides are TGTGCCAGCAGCGCTGGGAGCACCCTATCCAATGAGCAGTTCTTC.

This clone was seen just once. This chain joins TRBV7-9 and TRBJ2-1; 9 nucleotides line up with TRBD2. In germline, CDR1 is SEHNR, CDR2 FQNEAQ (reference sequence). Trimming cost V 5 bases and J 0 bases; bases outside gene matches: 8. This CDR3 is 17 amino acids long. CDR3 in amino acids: CASSRWEREVSYNEQFF. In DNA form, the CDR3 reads TGTGCCAGCAGCCGTTGGGAGCGGGAGGTCTCCTACAATGAGCAGTTCTTC.